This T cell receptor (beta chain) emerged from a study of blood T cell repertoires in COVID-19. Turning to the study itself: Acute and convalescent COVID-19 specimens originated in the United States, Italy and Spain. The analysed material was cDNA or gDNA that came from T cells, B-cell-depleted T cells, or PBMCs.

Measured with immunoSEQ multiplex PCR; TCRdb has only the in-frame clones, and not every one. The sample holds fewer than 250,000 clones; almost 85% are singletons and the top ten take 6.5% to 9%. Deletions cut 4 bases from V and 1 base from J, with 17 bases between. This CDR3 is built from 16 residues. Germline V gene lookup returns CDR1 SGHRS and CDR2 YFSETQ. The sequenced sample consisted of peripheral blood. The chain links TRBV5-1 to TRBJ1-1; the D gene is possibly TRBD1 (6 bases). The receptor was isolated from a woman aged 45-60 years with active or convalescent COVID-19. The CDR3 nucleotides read TGCGCCAGCAGCGTCATCCCGACAGGCTCGAACACTGAAGCTTTCTTT. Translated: CASSVIPTGSNTEAFF. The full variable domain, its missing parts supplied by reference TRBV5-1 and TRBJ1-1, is KAGVTQTPRYLIKTRGQQVTLSCSPISGHRSVSWYQQTPGQGLQFLFEYFSETQRNKGNFPGRFSGRQFSNSRSEMNVSTLELGDSALYLCASSVIPTGSNTEAFFGQGTRLTVV.